The T cell receptor (beta chain) under discussion was sequenced for a study of breast tumors, draining lymph nodes, adjacent tissues. The lymph nodes were axillary draining lymph nodes from breast cancer patients. This clonotype was observed at least ten times. Each CDR3 protein is one row after TCRdb ran MiXCR on the multiplex PCR reads. The sample has roughly 130,000 distinct CDR3 sequences; nearly 20% are singletons. Looked up from germline, CDR1 is DFQATT and CDR2 is SNEGSKA (reference sequence). CDR3 size: 15 residues. Trimming took 5 bases from V and 2 from J; bases not matched to a gene: 8. The chain couples TRBV20-1 to TRBJ2-7; 11 bases align to TRBD2. The TCR comes from a female donor with breast cancer. Some clones in this sample may be carry-over from other donors' samples. What was sequenced was axillary lymph node tissue. The CDR3: CSAPGLAGTAYEQYF. DNA of the CDR3: TGCAGTGCTCCCGGACTAGCGGGCACCGCCTACGAGCAGTACTTC.